This T cell receptor beta chain was sequenced for a study of T cell responses to AZD1222 COVID-19 vaccine. About the study: Second-dose intervals near 4 or 12 weeks were combined. Findings of the study overall: Targeting of unmutated variant regions was reportedly seen in nearly half of spike-specific TCRs. Researchers took repertoire samples only after the peak T cell response had come.

Sequenced by immunoSEQ multiplex PCR; TCRdb stores in-frame clones only, minus some. The table records 150,000 or so clones, 90% to 95% of them present only once. Comment on this clone: Its antigen remains unknown.

The CDR3 consists of 15 residues. Per the germline V gene, CDR1 is SGHDT and CDR2 is YYEEEE. V lost 0 bases, J lost 0 bases, and 10 bases lay in between. The chain couples TRBV5-6 to TRBJ2-7; D ambiguous. The source was peripheral blood, collected on day 0 of AZD1222 vaccination. The sequence was collected from an adult in good health. CDR3 DNA sequence: TGTGCCAGCAGCTTGGTCCCCAGGAGCTCCTACGAGCAGTACTTC. Translating gives CASSLVPRSSYEQYF.